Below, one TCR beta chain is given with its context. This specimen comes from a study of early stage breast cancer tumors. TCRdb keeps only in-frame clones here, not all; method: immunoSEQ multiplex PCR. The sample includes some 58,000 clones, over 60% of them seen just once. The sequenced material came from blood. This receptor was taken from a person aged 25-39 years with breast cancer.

The CDR3 is CASSIPTGSGSYEQYF. DNA for the CDR3: TGTGCCAGCAGCATCCCCACGGGGTCGGGGAGTTACGAGCAGTACTTC. The chain joins TRBV4-2 to TRBJ2-7; D perhaps matches TRBD2 (5 bases). CDR3 length: 16 residues. The germline V gene encodes CDR1 LGHNA and CDR2 YNFKEQ. Trimming took 5 bases from V and 4 from J, leaving 21 bases between them.